This T cell receptor beta chain was recovered during a study of cytomegalovirus exposure and HLA in healthy donors. With 60 Vbeta and 13 Jbeta primers, the PCR was carried out. The assay was immunoSEQ multiplex PCR, and TCRdb's table has in-frame clones only and misses some. The sample has 250,000 or so clones, about nine tenths seen once. CDR1 and CDR2 from the germline V gene are MDHEN and SYDVKM. The CDR3 consists of 16 residues. The receptor was isolated from a girl aged 2 to 9 in good health and CMV-seronegative. Material: PBMCs. J is TRBJ2-7 and V is TRBV28, with 10 bases aligning to TRBD2. The assigned J gene may be wrong: the sequence end matches TRBJ2-1 better. Written as DNA, the CDR3 is TGTGCCAGCAGTTCCGCCCCTAGCGGGGGCTACAATGAGCAGTTCTTC. Its translation: CASSSAPSGGYNEQFF.